This TCR beta chain was captured in a study of TIL therapy for anti-PD-1-resistant metastatic lung cancer. Whole-study context: Tumor harvest preceded PD-1/PD-L1 blockade, followed by nivolumab treatment. Half of patients were current or former smokers.

Study-wide findings and caveats: Infused TIL clonotypes partially replaced the baseline blood repertoire, then decayed over months.

Turning to this clone: Its antigen is unidentified.

The libraries were made with immunoSEQ v3. Sequencing depth was 1.5 million to 2 million read pairs for survey level, roughly 4.5-6.5 million for deep. Clones were sequenced by immunoSEQ multiplex PCR, and TCRdb holds only the in-frame ones, with some missing. The data hold approximately 60,000 clones, with around four fifths observed a single time. Germline V gene sequence: CDR1 SGHRS, CDR2 YFSETQ. The CDR3 runs to 18 residues. Described time point: pre-treatment sample, taken before nivolumab and TIL therapy. This sequence was found in a person aged 25 to 85 with non-small cell lung cancer. Sequenced material: blood, taken at baseline. This sequence joins TRBV5-1 and TRBJ2-5, with D tentatively TRBD1 (6 bases). The DNA end favors TRBJ2-7, so the J call may be wrong. This CDR3 is CASSLGYRATSVEYEQYF. The DNA for the CDR3 is TGCGCCAGCAGCTTGGGGTACAGGGCGACGTCAGTGGAATACGAGCAGTACTTC.